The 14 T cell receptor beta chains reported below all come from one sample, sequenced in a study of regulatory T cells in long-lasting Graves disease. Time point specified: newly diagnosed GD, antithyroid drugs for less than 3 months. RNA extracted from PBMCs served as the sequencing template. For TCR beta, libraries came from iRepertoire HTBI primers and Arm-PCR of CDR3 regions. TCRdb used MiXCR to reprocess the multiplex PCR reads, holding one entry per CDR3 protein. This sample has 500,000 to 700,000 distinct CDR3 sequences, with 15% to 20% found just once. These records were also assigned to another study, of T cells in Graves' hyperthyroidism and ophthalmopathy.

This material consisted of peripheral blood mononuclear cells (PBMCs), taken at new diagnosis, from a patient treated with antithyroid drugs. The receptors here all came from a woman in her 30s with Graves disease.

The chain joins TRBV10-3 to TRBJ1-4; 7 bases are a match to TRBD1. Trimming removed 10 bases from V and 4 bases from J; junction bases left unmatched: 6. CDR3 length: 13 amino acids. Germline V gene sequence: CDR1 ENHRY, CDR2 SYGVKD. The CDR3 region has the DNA TGTGCCACCCGGGACAGACTTAATGAAAAACTGTTTTTT. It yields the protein CATRDRLNEKLFF.

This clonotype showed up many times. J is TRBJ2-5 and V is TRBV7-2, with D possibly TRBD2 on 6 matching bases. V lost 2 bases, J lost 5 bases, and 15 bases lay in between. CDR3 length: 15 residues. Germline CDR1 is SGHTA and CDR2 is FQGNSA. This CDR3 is CASSLYEGLLETQYF. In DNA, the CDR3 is TGTGCCAGCAGCTTATATGAGGGACTGCTGGAGACCCAGTACTTC.

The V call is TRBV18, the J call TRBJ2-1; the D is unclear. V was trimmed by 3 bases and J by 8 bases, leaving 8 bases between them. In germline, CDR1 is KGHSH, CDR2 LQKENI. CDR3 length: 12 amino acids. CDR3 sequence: CASSPTSDEQFF. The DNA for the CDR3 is TGTGCCAGCTCACCGACAAGCGATGAGCAGTTCTTC. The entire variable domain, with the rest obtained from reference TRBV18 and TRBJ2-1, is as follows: NAGVMQNPRHLVRRRGQEARLRCSPMKGHSHVYWYRQLPEEGLKFMVYLQKENIIDESGMPKERFSAEFPKEGPSILRIQQVVRGDSAAYFCASSPTSDEQFFGPGTRLTVL.

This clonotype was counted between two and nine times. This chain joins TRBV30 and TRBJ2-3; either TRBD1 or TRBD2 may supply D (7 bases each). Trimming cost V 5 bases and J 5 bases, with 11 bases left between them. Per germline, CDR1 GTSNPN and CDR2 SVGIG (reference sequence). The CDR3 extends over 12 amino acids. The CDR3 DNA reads TGTGCCTGGCAGGGGGGGGGAGATACGCAGTATTTT. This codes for CAWQGGGDTQYF.

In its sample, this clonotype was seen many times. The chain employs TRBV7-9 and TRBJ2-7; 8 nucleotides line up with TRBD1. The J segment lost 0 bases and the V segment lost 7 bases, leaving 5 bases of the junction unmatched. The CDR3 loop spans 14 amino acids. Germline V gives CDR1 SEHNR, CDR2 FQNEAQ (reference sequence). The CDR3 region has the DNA TGTGCCAGCACCGGAGACAGGGGCTCCTACGAGCAGTACTTC. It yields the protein CASTGDRGSYEQYF.

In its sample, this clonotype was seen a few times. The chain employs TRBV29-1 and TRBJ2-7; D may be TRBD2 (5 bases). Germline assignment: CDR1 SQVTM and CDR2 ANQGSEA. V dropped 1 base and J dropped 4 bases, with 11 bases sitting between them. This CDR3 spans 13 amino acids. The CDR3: CSVEGEGSYEQYF. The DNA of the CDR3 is TGCAGCGTTGAAGGGGAAGGGAGTTACGAGCAGTACTTC.

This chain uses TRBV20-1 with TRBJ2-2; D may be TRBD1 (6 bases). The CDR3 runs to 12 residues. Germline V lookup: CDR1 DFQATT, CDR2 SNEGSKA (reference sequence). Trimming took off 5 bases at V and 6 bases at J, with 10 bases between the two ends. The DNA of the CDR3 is TGCAGTGCTTCAGGGGCCCCCGGGGAGCTGTTTTTT. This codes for CSASGAPGELFF.

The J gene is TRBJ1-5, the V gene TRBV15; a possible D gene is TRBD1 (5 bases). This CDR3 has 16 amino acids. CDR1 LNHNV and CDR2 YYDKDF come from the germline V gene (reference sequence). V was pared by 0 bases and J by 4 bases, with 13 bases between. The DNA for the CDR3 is TGTGCCACCAGCAGAGATCGGGACTTCACTAATCAGCCCCAGCATTTT. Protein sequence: CATSRDRDFTNQPQHF.

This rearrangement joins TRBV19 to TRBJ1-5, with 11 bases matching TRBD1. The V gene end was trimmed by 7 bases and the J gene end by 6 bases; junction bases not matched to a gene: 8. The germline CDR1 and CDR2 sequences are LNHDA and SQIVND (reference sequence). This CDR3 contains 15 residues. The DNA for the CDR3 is TGTGCCAGTACCCCCGGACAGGGGGCTGCTCAGCCCCAGCATTTT. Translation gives CASTPGQGAAQPQHF.

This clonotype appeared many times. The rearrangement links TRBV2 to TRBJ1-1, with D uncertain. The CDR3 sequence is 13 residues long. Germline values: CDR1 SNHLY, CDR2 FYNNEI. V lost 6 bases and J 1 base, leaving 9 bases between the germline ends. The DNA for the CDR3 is TGTGCCAGCAGGGACTCAGAGAACACTGAAGCTTTCTTT. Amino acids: CASRDSENTEAFF. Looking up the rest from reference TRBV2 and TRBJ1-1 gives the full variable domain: EPEVTQTPSHQVTQMGQEVILRCVPISNHLYFYWYRQILGQKVEFLVSFYNNEISEKSEIFDDQFSVERPDGSNFTLKIRSTKLEDSAMYFCASRDSENTEAFFGQGTRLTVV.

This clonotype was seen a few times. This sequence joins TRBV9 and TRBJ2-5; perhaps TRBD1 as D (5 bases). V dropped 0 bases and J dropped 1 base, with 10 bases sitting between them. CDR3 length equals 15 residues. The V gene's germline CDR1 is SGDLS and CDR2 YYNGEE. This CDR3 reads CASSVGAQVQETQYF. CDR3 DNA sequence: TGTGCCAGCAGCGTAGGAGCACAGGTCCAAGAGACCCAGTACTTC.

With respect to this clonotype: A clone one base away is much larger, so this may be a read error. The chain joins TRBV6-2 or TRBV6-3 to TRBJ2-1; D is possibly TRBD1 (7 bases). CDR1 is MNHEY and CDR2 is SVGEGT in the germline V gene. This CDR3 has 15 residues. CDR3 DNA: TGTGTCAGCAGTTACTGGGCAGGGGGGCGCAATGAGCAGTTCTTC. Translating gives CVSSYWAGGRNEQFF.

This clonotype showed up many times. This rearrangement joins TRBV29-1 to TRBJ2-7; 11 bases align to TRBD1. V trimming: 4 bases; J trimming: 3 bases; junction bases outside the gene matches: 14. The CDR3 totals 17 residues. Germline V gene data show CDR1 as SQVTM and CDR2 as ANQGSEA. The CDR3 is CSVGGGPWDRGNYEQYF. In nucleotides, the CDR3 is TGCAGCGTTGGAGGGGGCCCATGGGACAGGGGGAACTACGAGCAGTACTTC.

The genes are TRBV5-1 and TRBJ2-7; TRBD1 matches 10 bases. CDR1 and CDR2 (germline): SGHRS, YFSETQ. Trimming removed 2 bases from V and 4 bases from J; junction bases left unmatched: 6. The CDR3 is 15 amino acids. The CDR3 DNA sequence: TGCGCCAGCAGCTTCCGACAGGGGGCATCGTACGAGCAGTACTTC. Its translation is CASSFRQGASYEQYF.